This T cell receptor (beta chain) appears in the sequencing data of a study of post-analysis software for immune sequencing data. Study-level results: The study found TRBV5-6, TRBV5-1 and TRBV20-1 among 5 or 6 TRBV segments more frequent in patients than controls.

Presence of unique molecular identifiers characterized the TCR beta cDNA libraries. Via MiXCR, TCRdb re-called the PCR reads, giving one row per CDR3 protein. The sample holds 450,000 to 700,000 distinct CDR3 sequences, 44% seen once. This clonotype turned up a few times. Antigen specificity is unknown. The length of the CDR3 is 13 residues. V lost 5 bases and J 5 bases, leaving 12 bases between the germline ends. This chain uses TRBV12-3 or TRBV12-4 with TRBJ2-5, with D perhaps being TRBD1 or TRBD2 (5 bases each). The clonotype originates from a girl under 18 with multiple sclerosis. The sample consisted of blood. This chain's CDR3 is CASSRDLTETQYF. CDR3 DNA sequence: TGTGCCAGCAGTCGGGACCTAACGGAGACCCAGTACTTC.